This T cell receptor (beta chain) was recorded in a study of T cells in tuberculosis. Study at large: The T cells targeted glucose monomycolate, a mycobacterial lipid, via CD1B. This South African cohort compared adolescents with or without latent tuberculosis against adults with active tuberculosis. Findings and caveats of the study: GMM-specific TCRs were nearer to active tuberculosis alpha repertoires, suggesting expansion.

Trimming removed 1 base at V and 0 bases at J, with 8 bases between. Germline CDR1 is SQVTM and CDR2 is ANQGSEA. CDR3 size: 14 residues. Method: immunoSEQ multiplex PCR; TCRdb's copy keeps in-frame clones and lacks some. The sample lists about 30,000 clones; roughly 94% were seen once. With respect to this clone: Its specificity is unknown.

Sequencing was carried out using PBMCs. The clonotype originates from a donor aged 10 to 29 with latent tuberculosis or without tuberculosis infection. The rearrangement joins TRBV29-1 to TRBJ2-3, with a weak D call TRBD2 (6 bases). This CDR3 is CSVEGLDSTDTQYF. The CDR3 DNA is TGCAGCGTTGAAGGACTAGACAGCACAGATACGCAGTATTTT.